A selection of T cell receptor beta chains follows, all from one sample in a study of cytomegalovirus exposure and HLA in healthy donors. Sequencing was performed with immunoSEQ multiplex PCR; in TCRdb, only in-frame clones are kept and a portion is missing. This table holds 150,000 to 200,000 clones, around 84% found once. Specimen: PBMCs. The receptors here all came from a man between 18 and 29 years old in good health and CMV-seronegative. Both conserved end residues are part of each CDR3. Each record gives: clone size, V gene, D gene, J gene, CDR3 DNA, CDR3 protein. The D gene is left open where the match is weak. Size is stated for part of the rows, as once, few or many counts, or as a class when the clone is expanded.

abundance: .
v_gene: TRBV7-9
d_gene: .
j_gene: TRBJ1-1
CDR3nt: TGTTCCAGCAGCTCTATACTGAGGATCCTGGGAGCTGAAGCTTTCTTT
CDR3aa: CSSSSILRILGAEAFF

abundance: .
v_gene: TRBV2
d_gene: TRBD1
j_gene: TRBJ1-5
CDR3nt: TGTGCCTCAGCGGACAGGGAATGGTGGAATGGCAATCAGCCCCAGCATTTT
CDR3aa: CASADREWWNGNQPQHF

abundance: few
v_gene: TRBV6-6
d_gene: .
j_gene: TRBJ1-3
CDR3nt: TGTGCCAGCAGTTTGTCGACAGGTCTCGGAAACACCATATATTTT
CDR3aa: CASSLSTGLGNTIYF

abundance: .
v_gene: TRBV11-2
d_gene: .
j_gene: TRBJ1-4
CDR3nt: TGTGCCAGCAGACCGGGAGCGGGCAGGGCTAATGAAAAACTGTTTTTT
CDR3aa: CASRPGAGRANEKLFF

abundance: .
v_gene: TRBV28
d_gene: .
j_gene: TRBJ2-7
CDR3nt: TGTGCCAGCAGTTTGAGAGTGAGCTCCTACGAGCAGTACTTC
CDR3aa: CASSLRVSSYEQYF

abundance: .
v_gene: TRBV2
d_gene: .
j_gene: TRBJ1-1
CDR3nt: TGTGCCAGCAGTCAACGGCAGGGCACTGAAGCTTTCTTT
CDR3aa: CASSQRQGTEAFF

abundance: .
v_gene: TRBV25-1
d_gene: TRBD1
j_gene: TRBJ1-2
CDR3nt: TGTGCCAGCAGTGCTGCACTTCTCGGGACAGGGATAGGCTACACCTTC
CDR3aa: CASSAALLGTGIGYTF

abundance: .
v_gene: TRBV5-1
d_gene: TRBD2
j_gene: TRBJ2-5
CDR3nt: TGCGCCAGCAGCTTGGGCAGCGGGGGGACCCAAGAGACCCAGTACTTC
CDR3aa: CASSLGSGGTQETQYF

abundance: .
v_gene: TRBV2
d_gene: .
j_gene: TRBJ1-2
CDR3nt: TGTGCCAGCCAACTTGATCGGGGACTCTATGGCTACACCTTC
CDR3aa: CASQLDRGLYGYTF

abundance: .
v_gene: TRBV4-2
d_gene: .
j_gene: TRBJ1-2
CDR3nt: TGTGCCAGCAGCCAGCTGTCCGGAACAGGGAGATTGGGTGGCTACACCTTC
CDR3aa: CASSQLSGTGRLGGYTF

abundance: .
v_gene: TRBV19
d_gene: TRBD2
j_gene: TRBJ2-1
CDR3nt: TGTGCCAGTAGTGTCGGACCTCGGGCTAGCGGGGGCAACAATGAGCAGTTCTTC
CDR3aa: CASSVGPRASGGNNEQFF

abundance: .
v_gene: TRBV4-3
d_gene: TRBD1
j_gene: TRBJ2-2
CDR3nt: TGCGCCAGCAGCCAAGGGATGGCAGGGGGCAGAAAGGGGGACACCGGGGAGCTGTTTTTT
CDR3aa: CASSQGMAGGRKGDTGELFF

abundance: .
v_gene: TRBV11-3
d_gene: TRBD2
j_gene: TRBJ2-3
CDR3nt: TGTGCCAGCAGCCCCGGGACTAGCGGGACAGCAGATACGCAGTATTTT
CDR3aa: CASSPGTSGTADTQYF

abundance: .
v_gene: TRBV10-3
d_gene: .
j_gene: TRBJ2-7
CDR3nt: TGTGCCATCAGTGAGAGTGTCAGGAAGGACAAGTACTTC
CDR3aa: CAISESVRKDKYF

abundance: .
v_gene: TRBV6-1
d_gene: .
j_gene: TRBJ1-4
CDR3nt: TGTGCCAGCAGCGAGAATTCTAATGAAAAACTGTTTTTT
CDR3aa: CASSENSNEKLFF

abundance: once
v_gene: TRBV30
d_gene: TRBD1
j_gene: TRBJ2-2
CDR3nt: TGTGCCTGGAGTGCGACCATTGGGACAGACAAAGGGGGGAACACCGGGGAGCTGTTTTTT
CDR3aa: CAWSATIGTDKGGNTGELFF

abundance: once
v_gene: TRBV28
d_gene: .
j_gene: TRBJ2-1
CDR3nt: TGTGCCAGCGATGACAGCCGCTCCTACAATGAGCAGTTCTTC
CDR3aa: CASDDSRSYNEQFF

abundance: few
v_gene: TRBV6-1
d_gene: TRBD2
j_gene: TRBJ2-5
CDR3nt: TGTGCCAGCAGTGAAGCCGTGGCTAGCGGGAGAGAGACCCAGTACTTC
CDR3aa: CASSEAVASGRETQYF

abundance: .
v_gene: TRBV19
d_gene: TRBD1
j_gene: TRBJ1-1
CDR3nt: TGTGCCAGTAGTACCTGGAACAGGGGAGCAGCTTTCTTT
CDR3aa: CASSTWNRGAAFF

abundance: .
v_gene: TRBV7-9
d_gene: .
j_gene: TRBJ2-1
CDR3nt: TGTGCCAGCAGCTTATGGGCTAACAATGAGCAGTTCTTC
CDR3aa: CASSLWANNEQFF

abundance: few
v_gene: TRBV4-1
d_gene: .
j_gene: TRBJ1-3
CDR3nt: TGCGCCAGCAGTTTCGACAATGTGGGAAACACCATATATTTT
CDR3aa: CASSFDNVGNTIYF

abundance: .
v_gene: TRBV27
d_gene: .
j_gene: TRBJ2-7
CDR3nt: TGTGCCAGCAGTCGCCAGGGGTACGAGCAGTACTTC
CDR3aa: CASSRQGYEQYF

abundance: once
v_gene: TRBV2
d_gene: TRBD1
j_gene: TRBJ2-7
CDR3nt: TGTGCCAGCGGGGGACAGGGCGCGGGCGAGCAGTACTTC
CDR3aa: CASGGQGAGEQYF

abundance: .
v_gene: TRBV18
d_gene: TRBD1
j_gene: TRBJ1-1
CDR3nt: TGTGCCAGCTCAATCCAGGGGGCGAGGGACACTGAAGCTTTCTTT
CDR3aa: CASSIQGARDTEAFF

abundance: .
v_gene: TRBV28
d_gene: .
j_gene: TRBJ1-2
CDR3nt: TGTGCCAGCAGCAGAAAGGAGCGCTATGGCTACACCTTC
CDR3aa: CASSRKERYGYTF

abundance: .
v_gene: TRBV30
d_gene: TRBD1
j_gene: TRBJ2-5
CDR3nt: TGTGCCTGGAAGGACAGGGACGTGGAGACCCAGTACTTC
CDR3aa: CAWKDRDVETQYF

abundance: .
v_gene: TRBV28
d_gene: TRBD1
j_gene: TRBJ2-7
CDR3nt: TGTGCCAGCAGTTCCCCCGGGACAGGGAGCGACGAGCAGTACTTC
CDR3aa: CASSSPGTGSDEQYF

abundance: .
v_gene: TRBV28
d_gene: .
j_gene: TRBJ1-4
CDR3nt: TGTGCCAGCATGCCGGTCATTAATGAAAAACTGTTTTTT
CDR3aa: CASMPVINEKLFF

abundance: .
v_gene: TRBV28
d_gene: TRBD2
j_gene: TRBJ2-7
CDR3nt: TGTGCCAGCAGTACCCGCCGGGGGGGGCTCTACGAGCAGTACTTC
CDR3aa: CASSTRRGGLYEQYF

abundance: few
v_gene: TRBV19
d_gene: .
j_gene: TRBJ1-1
CDR3nt: TGTGCCAGTAGTGCCCGTAAGTCCCACCCGGAGGCTTTCTTT
CDR3aa: CASSARKSHPEAFF

abundance: .
v_gene: TRBV25-1
d_gene: .
j_gene: TRBJ2-7
CDR3nt: TGTGCCACGACACACTCCTACGAGCAGTACTTC
CDR3aa: CATTHSYEQYF

abundance: .
v_gene: TRBV9
d_gene: TRBD1
j_gene: TRBJ2-2
CDR3nt: TGTGCCAGCAGCGTAGGAAGGGGGCTCAGGAACACCGGGGAGCTGTTTTTT
CDR3aa: CASSVGRGLRNTGELFF

abundance: .
v_gene: TRBV5-1
d_gene: .
j_gene: TRBJ2-1
CDR3nt: TGCGCCAGCAGCTTGTACACTAACAATGAGCAGTTCTTC
CDR3aa: CASSLYTNNEQFF

abundance: .
v_gene: TRBV6-1
d_gene: .
j_gene: TRBJ2-5
CDR3nt: TGTGCCAGGGGGCCAGGGGCTAGGGAGACCCAGTACTTC
CDR3aa: CARGPGARETQYF

abundance: .
v_gene: TRBV4-1
d_gene: .
j_gene: TRBJ1-1
CDR3nt: TGCGCCAGCAGCCAATCGGGGGATTTGAACACTGAAGCTTTCTTT
CDR3aa: CASSQSGDLNTEAFF

abundance: once
v_gene: TRBV4-1
d_gene: TRBD1
j_gene: TRBJ2-2
CDR3nt: TGCGCCAGCAGCCCGGACAGGGTGGGGACCGGGGAGCTGTTTTTT
CDR3aa: CASSPDRVGTGELFF

abundance: .
v_gene: TRBV28
d_gene: .
j_gene: TRBJ2-2
CDR3nt: TGTGCCAGCAGCCTGTGGCAGGGAGGCACCGGGGAGCTGTTTTTT
CDR3aa: CASSLWQGGTGELFF

abundance: .
v_gene: TRBV11-3
d_gene: .
j_gene: TRBJ2-1
CDR3nt: TGTGCCAGCAGCCCCAGAGACTACTCCTACAATGAGCAGTTCTTC
CDR3aa: CASSPRDYSYNEQFF

abundance: .
v_gene: TRBV27
d_gene: .
j_gene: TRBJ2-2
CDR3nt: TGTGCCAGCAGTGGGGGGACTGTCGGTGCCCGGGAGCTGTTTTTT
CDR3aa: CASSGGTVGARELFF

abundance: .
v_gene: TRBV28
d_gene: TRBD1
j_gene: TRBJ2-7
CDR3nt: TGTGCCAGCAGTTTACCCGCCGGGACAGGGGCGGCTGGGCAGTACTTC
CDR3aa: CASSLPAGTGAAGQYF

abundance: .
v_gene: TRBV18
d_gene: .
j_gene: TRBJ1-2
CDR3nt: TGTGCCAGCTCACCACCGAGCGGGGATGGCTACACCTTC
CDR3aa: CASSPPSGDGYTF

abundance: .
v_gene: TRBV5-6
d_gene: TRBD2
j_gene: TRBJ2-1
CDR3nt: TGTGCCAGCAGCTTTAGGGAGGGGTCCTACAATGAGCAGTTCTTC
CDR3aa: CASSFREGSYNEQFF

abundance: .
v_gene: TRBV28
d_gene: TRBD1
j_gene: TRBJ2-7
CDR3nt: TGTGCCAGCAGTTTATGGGGACAGGGCGTCGGCTCCTACGAGCAGTACTTC
CDR3aa: CASSLWGQGVGSYEQYF

abundance: once
v_gene: TRBV15
d_gene: TRBD2
j_gene: TRBJ2-1
CDR3nt: TGTGCCACCAGCAGAGATACTAGCGGGAGTTCTTGGTTCTTC
CDR3aa: CATSRDTSGSSWFF

abundance: .
v_gene: TRBV4-1
d_gene: TRBD2
j_gene: TRBJ2-1
CDR3nt: TGCGCCAGCAGCCAAGAGGGGAGGGTCGGTTGGCATGAGCAGTTCTTC
CDR3aa: CASSQEGRVGWHEQFF

abundance: few
v_gene: TRBV19
d_gene: .
j_gene: TRBJ2-7
CDR3nt: TGTGCCAGTGGTACAAATTCCTACGAGTCGCAGTACTTC
CDR3aa: CASGTNSYESQYF

abundance: few
v_gene: TRBV4-1
d_gene: .
j_gene: TRBJ2-3
CDR3nt: TGCGCCGGATCTCCGGGGAGCACAGATACGCAGTATTTT
CDR3aa: CAGSPGSTDTQYF

abundance: .
v_gene: TRBV14
d_gene: TRBD2
j_gene: TRBJ2-2
CDR3nt: TGTGCCAGCAGCCACCGGGGGGGCCTACCAAACACCGGGGAGCTGTTTTTT
CDR3aa: CASSHRGGLPNTGELFF

abundance: .
v_gene: TRBV2
d_gene: TRBD2
j_gene: TRBJ2-2
CDR3nt: TGTGCCAGTTTAGCGGGAGGGCTCATAATGAACACCGGGGAGCTGTTTTTT
CDR3aa: CASLAGGLIMNTGELFF

abundance: .
v_gene: TRBV6-1
d_gene: .
j_gene: TRBJ1-5
CDR3nt: TGTGCCAGCAGTGATACGTACAGGAGTAATCAGCCCCAGCATTTT
CDR3aa: CASSDTYRSNQPQHF

abundance: .
v_gene: TRBV5-1
d_gene: .
j_gene: TRBJ1-1
CDR3nt: TGCGCCAGCAGCTACGGACAAACGCTGAACACTGAAGCTTTCTTT
CDR3aa: CASSYGQTLNTEAFF

abundance: .
v_gene: TRBV9
d_gene: .
j_gene: TRBJ1-5
CDR3nt: TGTGCCAGCAGCGGCGGTCCTATTCAGCCCCAGCATTTT
CDR3aa: CASSGGPIQPQHF